These 25 T cell receptor beta chains came from one sample sequenced in a study of T cell changes during pregnancy in multiple sclerosis. Libraries were prepared by immunoSEQ multiplex PCR; TCRdb keeps only in-frame clonotypes and omits some of them. This sample has just under 95,000 clones, with approximately 92% found just once. This material consisted of peripheral blood, taken in the first trimester of pregnancy. Receptors were obtained from a female donor with multiple sclerosis, enrolled in a pregnancy study.

V usage is TRBV7-8 and J usage is TRBJ1-3; D remains unclear. Germline CDR1 reads SGHVS; CDR2 reads FQNEAQ. Trimming pared 5 bases from V and 4 bases from J, leaving 21 bases between. The CDR3 length is 17 residues. The DNA for the CDR3 is TGTGCCAGCAGCCCCAACCCCTCTCGAGGGTCAGGAAACACCATATATTTT. Protein product: CASSPNPSRGSGNTIYF.

The chain has TRBV5-4 and TRBJ2-3, with 10 bases identical to TRBD2. The V segment lost 0 bases and the J segment 5 bases; nucleotides outside the gene matches: 0. The germline V gene has CDR1 SGHNT and CDR2 YYREEE (reference sequence). The CDR3 consists of 14 residues. CDR3 sequence: CASSLGTSGDTQYF. In DNA, the CDR3 is TGTGCCAGCAGCTTGGGGACTAGCGGAGATACGCAGTATTTT.

The rearrangement joins TRBV6-6 to TRBJ2-1, with D perhaps TRBD2 (5 bases). The CDR3 covers 16 residues. Germline CDR1 is MNHNY and CDR2 is SVGAGI (reference sequence). Trimming took off 6 bases at V and 3 bases at J, with 18 bases between the two ends. The CDR3 region is CASRLHPKGVYNEQFF. The CDR3 nucleotides are TGTGCCAGCAGACTACACCCGAAGGGAGTCTACAATGAGCAGTTCTTC.

The gene calls are TRBV2 and TRBJ2-5, with D perhaps TRBD1 (5 bases). This CDR3 region has 15 residues. The germline CDR1 and CDR2 sequences are SNHLY and FYNNEI. The V and J ends lost 1 base and 7 bases respectively, with 16 bases between them. The CDR3 sequence is CASSEEVGASGTQYF. DNA of the CDR3: TGTGCCAGCAGTGAAGAAGTAGGGGCTAGTGGGACCCAGTACTTC.

The V gene is TRBV5-1, the J gene TRBJ2-7; 9 bases map to TRBD2. Trimming cost V 0 bases and J 3 bases; bases outside gene matches: 4. CDR1 and CDR2 from the germline V gene are SGHRS and YFSETQ. This CDR3 is built from 15 residues. For the CDR3, the DNA is TGCGCCAGCAGCTTGGGAGCGGGGGGCCGCTACGAGCAGTACTTC. This codes for CASSLGAGGRYEQYF.

The rearrangement uses TRBV5-1 and TRBJ2-1; 13 bases line up with TRBD2. Germline loops: CDR1 SGHRS, CDR2 YFSETQ. The CDR3 spans 18 residues. Losses at the gene ends were 4 bases for V and 6 bases for J; bases not matched to a gene: 13. As DNA, the CDR3 is TGCGCCAGCAGCCGAACCGGACTAGCGGGAGAAGTCGGCAATGAGCAGTTCTTC. Translated, it gives CASSRTGLAGEVGNEQFF.

This sequence joins TRBV6-5 and TRBJ2-2; 12 bases are a match to TRBD2. The germline CDR1 and CDR2 sequences are MNHEY and SVGAGI. V was clipped by 2 bases and J by 7 bases; unmatched bases: 2. There are 15 residues in the CDR3. This CDR3 is CASSYLAGGVGELFF. In DNA, the CDR3 is TGTGCCAGCAGTTACCTAGCGGGAGGGGTCGGGGAGCTGTTTTTT.

The gene calls are TRBV29-1 and TRBJ2-3, with 9 nucleotides matching TRBD2. V shed 4 bases, J shed 6 bases, and the junction held 5 bases outside the gene matches. The CDR3 totals 13 residues. Germline lookup yields CDR1 SQVTM and CDR2 ANQGSEA. CDR3 amino acids: CSVGAGGPDTQYF. For the CDR3, the DNA is TGCAGCGTTGGGGCGGGAGGGCCGGATACGCAGTATTTT.

The chain carries TRBV15 and TRBJ2-1, with a tentative D call TRBD2 (6 bases). Germline assignment: CDR1 LNHNV and CDR2 YYDKDF (reference sequence). Trimming left V 3 bases short and J 3 bases short, with 9 bases between. There are 14 residues in the CDR3. The CDR3 DNA sequence: TGTGCCACCAGCAGCAGGAGGGACTACAATGAGCAGTTCTTC. Encoded protein: CATSSRRDYNEQFF.

The V call is TRBV5-1, the J call TRBJ2-1; 11 bases match TRBD2. Germline loops: CDR1 SGHRS, CDR2 YFSETQ. The CDR3 sequence is 15 residues long. V gave up 4 bases and J gave up 4 bases; unmatched junction bases: 4. The CDR3 bases are TGCGCCAGCAGCGTCCTAGCGGGAGGATACAATGAGCAGTTCTTC. Its translation: CASSVLAGGYNEQFF. The full variable domain, in which reference TRBV5-1 and TRBJ2-1 provide the parts outside the CDR3, is KAGVTQTPRYLIKTRGQQVTLSCSPISGHRSVSWYQQTPGQGLQFLFEYFSETQRNKGNFPGRFSGRQFSNSRSEMNVSTLELGDSALYLCASSVLAGGYNEQFFGPGTRLTVL.

This clone occurred once. The junction departs from the called germline gene at one end, perhaps through a read error. CDR3 in amino acids: CASSESGQDSLGVF. The CDR3 DNA is TGTGCCAGCAGTGAGTCGGGACAGGACTCACTGGGGGTCTTT. The gene calls are TRBV2 and TRBJ1-1; the match to TRBD1 covers 8 bases. This CDR3 has 14 amino acids. Germline lookup yields CDR1 SNHLY and CDR2 FYNNEI.

The CDR3 protein is CASSVAWLAGTEQFF. CDR3 coding DNA: TGTGCCAGCAGCGTAGCGTGGCTAGCGGGAACTGAGCAGTTCTTC. The rearrangement joins TRBV9 to TRBJ2-1; TRBD2 agrees at 9 bases. The trim removed 0 bases at V and 9 bases at J, leaving 7 bases unmatched. There are 15 residues in the CDR3. Germline V gene data show CDR1 as SGDLS and CDR2 as YYNGEE.

This clone has only one observation. The chain recombines TRBV6-6 with TRBJ1-4, with D unresolved. Trimming removed 3 bases from V and 0 bases from J, with 8 bases in between. This CDR3 is 15 amino acids long. Germline CDR1 is MNHNY and CDR2 is SVGAGI (reference sequence). The CDR3 region is CASSYWRATNEKLFF. The CDR3 DNA reads as TGTGCCAGCAGTTATTGGAGAGCAACTAATGAAAAACTGTTTTTT.

This clone was detected only once. The chain carries TRBV10-3 and TRBJ2-3; D is perhaps TRBD2 (6 bases). From germline, CDR1 is ENHRY and CDR2 SYGVKD. The CDR3 has 16 amino acids. Deletions cut 4 bases from V and 3 bases from J, with 17 bases between. The CDR3 coding sequence is TGTGCCATCAGTGCGGTTGGGGGGAGTGGGACAGATACGCAGTATTTT. It specifies CAISAVGGSGTDTQYF.

This clone has just one count. This chain uses TRBV9 with TRBJ2-1, with TRBD1 identical over 8 bases. Trimming removed 4 bases from V and 3 bases from J; junction bases left unmatched: 9. The germline V gene has CDR1 SGDLS and CDR2 YYNGEE. This CDR3 spans 16 amino acids. CDR3 residues: CASSPSTGVYYNEQFF. Here the CDR3 DNA reads TGTGCCAGCAGCCCGTCGACAGGGGTGTACTACAATGAGCAGTTCTTC.

The chain joins TRBV5-1 to TRBJ1-2; D is unresolved. The CDR3 runs 16 residues. Germline CDR1 reads SGHRS; CDR2 reads YFSETQ. With 2 bases removed from V and 2 bases from J, the gap between germline ends came to 16 bases. CDR3 sequence reads: CASSLDPIDGNYGYTF. The CDR3 DNA sequence: TGCGCCAGCAGCTTAGACCCTATAGACGGGAACTATGGCTACACCTTC.

The CDR3 sequence: CASSFGGREADTQYF. In DNA form, the CDR3 reads TGTGCCAGCAGTTTTGGCGGGAGGGAGGCAGATACGCAGTATTTT. V is TRBV27 and J is TRBJ2-3; the match to TRBD2 covers 9 bases. The ends lost 3 bases at V and 4 bases at J; junction bases unmatched: 5. The germline V gene encodes CDR1 MNHEY and CDR2 SMNVEV (reference sequence). There are 15 residues in the CDR3.

This clone occurred once. V usage is TRBV5-4 and J usage is TRBJ2-1; TRBD1 matches at 10 bases. From germline, CDR1 is SGHNT and CDR2 YYREEE (reference sequence). The CDR3 runs to 16 residues. With V trimmed by 3 bases and J by 8 bases, 11 bases remained unmatched. CDR3: CASSSTGGRGRDEQFF. The CDR3 DNA reads TGTGCCAGCAGCTCGACAGGGGGCCGAGGGAGGGATGAGCAGTTCTTC.

The rearrangement links TRBV5-8 to TRBJ1-1, with TRBD1 matching 8 bases. The CDR3 length is 15 residues. With V trimmed by 4 bases and J by 1 base, 6 bases remained unmatched. Looked up from germline, CDR1 is SGHTS and CDR2 is YDEGEE. The CDR3: CASSSQGAANTEAFF. In nucleotides, the CDR3 is TGTGCCAGCAGCAGCCAGGGGGCCGCGAACACTGAAGCTTTCTTT.

This chain uses TRBV4-3 with TRBJ2-3; 9 nucleotides match TRBD1. V shed 1 base and J 3 bases; nucleotides not matched to a gene: 14. From germline, CDR1 is LGHNA and CDR2 YSLEER. This CDR3 has 19 amino acids. The CDR3 DNA reads TGCGCCAGCAGCCAAGGTTGGGGACAGGGTCAAAGCCCAACAGATACGCAGTATTTT. The encoded protein is CASSQGWGQGQSPTDTQYF.

V gene TRBV5-8 combines with J gene TRBJ1-5; 10 bases are a match to TRBD1. Looked up from germline, CDR1 is SGHTS and CDR2 is YDEGEE. The V segment lost 3 bases and the J segment 2 bases; nucleotides outside the gene matches: 2. The CDR3 sequence is 15 residues long. CDR3: CASSSGQGGNQPQHF. The CDR3 DNA sequence: TGTGCCAGCAGCTCAGGACAGGGGGGCAATCAGCCCCAGCATTTT.

The CDR3 protein is CASTAGSANGELFF. In DNA, the CDR3 is TGTGCCAGCACAGCGGGGTCGGCGAACGGGGAGCTGTTTTTT. This rearrangement joins TRBV18 to TRBJ2-2; 7 bases are a match to TRBD2. The CDR3 sequence is 14 residues long. The germline gives CDR1 KGHSH, CDR2 LQKENI. V shed 8 bases, J shed 7 bases, and the junction held 10 bases outside the gene matches. Looking up the rest from reference TRBV18 and TRBJ2-2 gives the full variable domain: NAGVMQNPRHLVRRRGQEARLRCSPMKGHSHVYWYRQLPEEGLKFMVYLQKENIIDESGMPKERFSAEFPKEGPSILRIQQVVRGDSAAYFCASTAGSANGELFFGEGSRLTVL.

The chain carries TRBV5-6 and TRBJ1-4, with 7 bases lining up with TRBD1. Trimming cost V 1 base and J 0 bases; bases outside gene matches: 9. The germline gives CDR1 SGHDT, CDR2 YYEEEE. The CDR3 sequence is 18 residues long. CDR3: CASSLTQGEGATNEKLFF. The CDR3 DNA reads as TGTGCCAGCAGCTTGACCCAGGGGGAAGGGGCAACTAATGAAAAACTGTTTTTT.

V and J are TRBV29-1 and TRBJ2-7; D might be TRBD1 (5 bases). V was shortened by 4 bases and J by 3 bases, with 13 bases between the two germline ends. The germline gives CDR1 SQVTM, CDR2 ANQGSEA. This CDR3 has 13 residues. CDR3 sequence: CSVGSGRNYEQYF. The DNA for the CDR3 is TGCAGCGTTGGGTCAGGGCGGAACTACGAGCAGTACTTC.

This clone was picked up a small number of times. The chain has TRBV6-6 and TRBJ2-7, with 9 bases matching TRBD2. The V gene's germline CDR1 is MNHNY and CDR2 SVGAGI (reference sequence). Trimming at V came to 5 bases and at J to 6 bases, leaving 8 bases not matched to a gene. The CDR3 consists of 14 residues. CDR3 amino acids: CASSTGTSSPEQYF. The CDR3 DNA reads TGTGCCAGCAGTACGGGGACTAGCTCCCCCGAGCAGTACTTC.